This T cell receptor beta chain was observed in a study of CD8+ T cells in alopecia areata. Study-wide background: It was 6 to 18 months of tofacitinib, and then there were 6 months off drug.

In each case, RNA was isolated and then reverse transcribed into cDNA as the sequencing template. Repertoires were generated with immunoSEQ multiplex PCR, while TCRdb's copy carries only in-frame clones and drops some. Of 150,000 to 200,000 clones in the sample, about three fifths are singletons; the top ten hold 1.3%. This CDR3 contains 14 residues. Germline assignment: CDR1 GTSNPN and CDR2 SVGIG (reference sequence). The trim removed 2 bases at V and 5 bases at J, leaving 8 bases unmatched. This clone has a handful of counts. The treatment: oral pan-JAK inhibitor, 5-10 mg twice daily. This sample comprised CD4+ T cells sorted from blood, obtained around week 49, from a patient treated with tofacitinib. The rearrangement joins TRBV30 to TRBJ1-1; the match to TRBD1 covers 7 bases. The clonotype originates from a human donor with alopecia areata. The CDR3 loop reads CAWSMTGKATEAFF. CDR3 sequence (DNA): TGTGCCTGGAGTATGACAGGGAAGGCTACTGAAGCTTTCTTT.